Listed here are 27 T cell receptor beta chains from one sample, sequenced in a study of control samples from healthy donors and cancer patients. Sequenced by immunoSEQ multiplex PCR; TCRdb stores in-frame clones only, minus some. This sample has 120,000 or so clones, with around 87% found just once. Sample: blood. The receptors come from a young man in good health.

The V gene is TRBV19, the J gene TRBJ2-3; no reliable D call. The CDR3 loop spans 12 amino acids. V lost 7 bases, J lost 7 bases, and 12 bases lay in between. Germline lookup yields CDR1 LNHDA and CDR2 SQIVND (reference sequence). The CDR3 DNA sequence: TGTGCCAGTACGAATCCTCTGAATACGCAGTATTTT. Translating gives CASTNPLNTQYF.

The V call is TRBV2, the J call TRBJ1-5; D perhaps matches TRBD1 (6 bases). CDR3 length: 13 amino acids. Germline V gene data show CDR1 as SNHLY and CDR2 as FYNNEI. V lost 6 bases to trimming and J lost 6 bases, with 12 bases between them. The CDR3 sequence: CASSVDSLQPQHF. The DNA of the CDR3 is TGTGCCAGCAGCGTGGACAGCCTTCAGCCCCAGCATTTT.

This chain links TRBV24-1 with TRBJ2-3; TRBD2 matches 11 bases. Per germline, CDR1 KGHDR and CDR2 SFDVKD. The CDR3 has 16 amino acids. V lost 4 bases, J lost 3 bases, and 5 bases stayed unmatched. The CDR3 DNA reads as TGTGCCACCAGTGAACCTTCTAGCGGGGGGACAGATACGCAGTATTTT. This codes for CATSEPSSGGTDTQYF.

The chain is built from TRBV3-1 (or the pseudogene TRBV3-2) and TRBJ1-2, with a tentative D call TRBD1 (5 bases). V lost 0 bases, J lost 3 bases, and 11 bases lay in between. The CDR3 is 15 residues long. Germline CDR1 and CDR2: LGHDT and YNNKEL (reference sequence). The DNA for the CDR3 is TGTGCCAGCAGCCAAGATCTTGGGGCGTACTATGGCTACACCTTC. Translation gives CASSQDLGAYYGYTF.

The J gene is TRBJ1-2, the V gene TRBV6-1; D not certain. The CDR3 runs to 12 residues. Germline CDR1 MNHNS, CDR2 SASEGT. The V gene lost 2 bases and the J gene lost 7 bases, with 8 bases spanning the gap. CDR3 sequence reads: CASSERPRGYTF. The CDR3 bases are TGTGCCAGCAGTGAACGGCCCCGTGGCTACACCTTC.

This chain links TRBV12-5 with TRBJ2-2; D ambiguous. The CDR3 is made up of 15 amino acids. With 0 bases removed from V and 0 bases from J, the gap between germline ends came to 5 bases. Germline CDR1 is LGHNT and CDR2 is FRNRAP. DNA for the CDR3: TGTGCTAGTGGTTTGGTACCTTCGAACACCGGGGAGCTGTTTTTT. It encodes CASGLVPSNTGELFF.

V is TRBV6-5 and J is TRBJ1-5, with a weak D call TRBD1 (6 bases). The CDR3 covers 14 residues. Germline CDR1 MNHEY, CDR2 SVGAGI. With 7 bases removed from V and 6 bases from J, the gap between germline ends came to 16 bases. CDR3 sequence: CASIVTGKAQPQHF. The CDR3 DNA reads TGTGCCAGCATTGTAACAGGGAAGGCTCAGCCCCAGCATTTT.

A word on this clone: It may be a read error: a sequence one base away is much more abundant. In DNA form, the CDR3 reads TGTGCCAGCAGCCCCGGACAGATCAATCAGCCCCAGCATTTT. This gives the protein CASSPGQINQPQHF. V gene TRBV9 combines with J gene TRBJ1-5; weak D call: TRBD1 (6 bases). Germline-derived CDR1 and CDR2 are SGDLS and YYNGEE. The CDR3 is 14 amino acids. The V gene lost 4 bases and the J gene lost 3 bases, with 11 bases spanning the gap.

This clone was recorded a few times. The chain links TRBV12-3 or TRBV12-4 to TRBJ2-1; no firm D call. The CDR3 is made up of 13 amino acids. The V gene lost 6 bases and the J gene lost 9 bases, with 15 bases spanning the gap. This CDR3 reads CASSPPVTSEQFF. The CDR3 DNA reads TGTGCCAGCAGCCCCCCTGTGACGAGTGAGCAGTTCTTC.

The chain recombines TRBV24-1 with TRBJ2-2; possibly TRBD2 for D (5 bases). There are 16 residues in the CDR3. Deletions cut 4 bases from V and 1 base from J, with 12 bases between. Germline V gene data show CDR1 as KGHDR and CDR2 as SFDVKD. CDR3 in DNA: TGTGCCACCAGTGAGAAAGTGACTAAGAACACCGGGGAGCTGTTTTTT. Residues: CATSEKVTKNTGELFF.

V usage is TRBV7-2 and J usage is TRBJ1-1; D is undetermined. V was clipped by 1 base and J by 0 bases, with 12 bases between them. This CDR3 has 16 residues. Per the germline V gene, CDR1 is SGHTA and CDR2 is FQGNSA. CDR3 residues: CASSLGGGLMNTEAFF. The CDR3 region has the DNA TGTGCCAGCAGCTTAGGGGGAGGCCTCATGAACACTGAAGCTTTCTTT.

The chain carries TRBV28 and TRBJ2-5, with D possibly being TRBD1 (6 bases). Trimming removed 3 bases at V and 1 base at J, with 12 bases between. In germline, CDR1 is MDHEN, CDR2 SYDVKM. This CDR3 has 15 residues. CDR3 sequence reads: CASSLAQGLQETQYF. CDR3 in DNA: TGTGCCAGCAGTTTGGCACAGGGCCTCCAAGAGACCCAGTACTTC.

The genes are TRBV5-1 and TRBJ1-4, with 7 bases fitting TRBD1. This CDR3 comprises 14 residues. Germline values: CDR1 SGHRS, CDR2 YFSETQ. The J segment lost 7 bases and the V segment lost 1 base, leaving 4 bases of the junction unmatched. The CDR3, as DNA: TGCGCCAGCAGCTTGAACAGGGGAATTGAAAAACTGTTTTTT. Its translation is CASSLNRGIEKLFF.

This chain connects TRBV5-1 to TRBJ1-2; 8 positions agree with TRBD1. The CDR3 runs 15 residues. Trimming removed 0 bases from V and 6 bases from J; junction bases left unmatched: 7. In germline, CDR1 is SGHRS, CDR2 YFSETQ. Written as DNA, the CDR3 is TGCGCCAGCAGCTTGGGTTGGGGACAGGACAATGGCTACACCTTC. It codes for CASSLGWGQDNGYTF. Complete variable domain (other parts from reference TRBV5-1 and TRBJ1-2): KAGVTQTPRYLIKTRGQQVTLSCSPISGHRSVSWYQQTPGQGLQFLFEYFSETQRNKGNFPGRFSGRQFSNSRSEMNVSTLELGDSALYLCASSLGWGQDNGYTFGSGTRLTVV.

The chain joins TRBV27 to TRBJ2-5; D unclear. CDR1 is MNHEY and CDR2 is SMNVEV in the germline V gene (reference sequence). Between the trimmed V and J ends, which lost 3 bases and 7 bases, there was a span of 6 bases. This CDR3 is 11 amino acids long. The CDR3: CASSFGGTQYF. The CDR3 bases are TGTGCCAGCAGTTTTGGTGGGACCCAGTACTTC.

V usage is TRBV12-3 or TRBV12-4 and J usage is TRBJ1-4; D is possibly TRBD1 (6 bases). This CDR3 is built from 13 residues. V was shortened by 6 bases and J by 8 bases, with 13 bases between the two germline ends. In nucleotides, the CDR3 is TGTGCCAGCAGGGGGGCAGCTTTCGAAAAACTGTTTTTT. This sequence encodes CASRGAAFEKLFF.

The chain employs TRBV12-3 or TRBV12-4 and TRBJ1-5; no clear D. V lost 8 bases and J lost 5, with 7 bases in between. The CDR3 loop spans 11 amino acids. The CDR3, as DNA: TGTGCCAGCGGAGAGGATCAGCCCCAGCATTTT. Encoded protein: CASGEDQPQHF.

The V call is TRBV5-1, the J call TRBJ2-4; 7 bases are a match to TRBD1. V lost 5 bases and J lost 7; bases outside the gene matches: 3. The CDR3 is 12 amino acids. The germline V gene encodes CDR1 SGHRS and CDR2 YFSETQ. The CDR3 here is CASSLTGNIQYF. For the CDR3, the DNA is TGCGCCAGCAGTCTGACAGGGAACATTCAGTACTTC.

Only a few counts were recorded for this clone. This chain uses TRBV6-5 with TRBJ1-2; D is uncertain. Germline CDR1 MNHEY, CDR2 SVGAGI. The germline V and J ends were trimmed by 5 bases and 5 bases, with 12 bases remaining between them. The CDR3 covers 13 residues. The DNA of the CDR3 is TGTGCCAGCAGTCCCCCGGCCGGTTATGGCTACACCTTC. This encodes CASSPPAGYGYTF.

This clone was picked up a small number of times. The chain carries TRBV7-3 and TRBJ1-3, with 7 bases lining up with TRBD1. CDR1 and CDR2 from the germline V gene are SGHTA and FQGTGA. V shed 3 bases and J 4 bases; nucleotides not matched to a gene: 9. The CDR3 is made up of 16 amino acids. In DNA, the CDR3 is TGTGCCAGCAGCTTGACAGGGTTTAAATCCGGAAACACCATATATTTT. Translating it yields CASSLTGFKSGNTIYF. Drawing the rest from reference TRBV7-3 and TRBJ1-3, the complete variable domain is GAGVSQTPSNKVTEKGKYVELRCDPISGHTALYWYRQSLGQGPEFLIYFQGTGAADDSGLPNDRFFAVRPEGSVSTLKIQRTERGDSAVYLCASSLTGFKSGNTIYFGEGSWLTVV.

The rearrangement uses TRBV27 and TRBJ1-1; possibly TRBD1 for D (6 bases). V gave up 5 bases and J gave up 0 bases, with 13 bases separating them. This CDR3 is 15 amino acids long. The germline V gene has CDR1 MNHEY and CDR2 SMNVEV (reference sequence). CDR3 protein: CASSMQGWVNTEAFF. CDR3 nucleotides: TGTGCCAGCAGTATGCAGGGGTGGGTGAACACTGAAGCTTTCTTT.

This clone showed up just once. The chain joins TRBV18 to TRBJ2-5; maybe TRBD1 (5 bases). The CDR3 runs 16 residues. Trimming removed 4 bases from V and 1 base from J, with 16 bases in between. CDR1 is KGHSH and CDR2 is LQKENI in the germline V gene. The CDR3 spells CASSLSMPDSQETQYF. CDR3 nucleotide sequence: TGTGCCAGCTCACTCTCCATGCCCGACAGCCAAGAGACCCAGTACTTC.

This sequence joins TRBV19 and TRBJ2-2; 7 nucleotides line up with TRBD1. V shed 3 bases and J 4 bases; nucleotides not matched to a gene: 5. The CDR3 covers 15 residues. The germline V gene encodes CDR1 LNHDA and CDR2 SQIVND (reference sequence). The CDR3 nucleotides are TGTGCCAGTAGTATCGGTCGGACAGGCACCGGGGAGCTGTTTTTT. Protein: CASSIGRTGTGELFF.

The V gene is TRBV7-9, the J gene TRBJ2-1, with 7 bases fitting TRBD1. This CDR3 comprises 15 residues. From germline, CDR1 is SEHNR and CDR2 FQNEAQ (reference sequence). J lost 2 bases, V lost 2 bases, and 3 bases had no gene match. The CDR3 region is CASSLRGGTYNEQFF. The CDR3 DNA sequence: TGTGCCAGCAGCTTAAGAGGGGGCACCTACAATGAGCAGTTCTTC.

The chain links TRBV2 to TRBJ2-2; 10 bases line up with TRBD1. J was trimmed by 7 bases and V by 3 bases; bases with no gene match: 2. Germline-derived CDR1 and CDR2 are SNHLY and FYNNEI. The CDR3 length is 14 residues. CDR3 nucleotide sequence: TGTGCCAGCAGTGAGGGACAGGGGTACGGGGAGCTGTTTTTT. Translation: CASSEGQGYGELFF.

The rearrangement links TRBV10-2 to TRBJ1-5; D is perhaps TRBD1 (5 bases). Germline lookup yields CDR1 WSHSY and CDR2 SAAADI. The V end lost 3 bases, the J end lost 5 bases, and 11 bases lay between the germline ends. The CDR3 length is 14 residues. The CDR3: CASSEVGVHQPQHF. DNA of the CDR3: TGCGCCAGCAGTGAAGTGGGGGTCCATCAGCCCCAGCATTTT.

This chain connects TRBV5-1 to TRBJ1-1; 8 bases map to TRBD1. The J segment lost 0 bases and the V segment lost 3 bases, leaving 10 bases of the junction unmatched. Germline assignment: CDR1 SGHRS and CDR2 YFSETQ. The CDR3 runs to 17 residues. CDR3 protein: CASSSQGALRMNTEAFF. CDR3 DNA sequence: TGCGCCAGCAGCTCGCAGGGGGCCTTACGCATGAACACTGAAGCTTTCTTT.